This record covers a single T cell receptor beta chain. The source of the sample is a study of CD8 T cells in Susac syndrome. Reverse transcription of roughly 0.5 to 1 ug RNA was performed with random hexamers. With immunoSEQ multiplex PCR, TCR beta CDR3 was amplified across 54 Vbeta and 13 Jbeta. Via MiXCR, TCRdb re-called the immunoSEQ multiplex PCR reads, giving one row per CDR3 protein. The data hold 160,000 or so distinct CDR3 sequences, with around 94% observed a single time. CDR1 is KGHSH and CDR2 is LQKENI in the germline V gene. V dropped 3 bases and J dropped 11 bases, with 20 bases sitting between them. The CDR3 extends over 16 amino acids. CD8+ and CD4+ T cells circulating in blood were sequenced for TCR beta. The multiple sclerosis control group was made up of treatment-naive patients with stable or active relapsing-remitting disease.

The specimen was CD4+ T cells from PBMCs. This TCR derives from a human donor with multiple sclerosis. This chain links TRBV18 with TRBJ2-6; D is possibly TRBD1 or TRBD2 (5 bases each). The CDR3 sequence is CASSPRVLWGPDVLTF. The CDR3 DNA sequence: TGTGCCAGCTCACCCCGGGTACTTTGGGGACCCGACGTCCTGACTTTC.